This TCR beta chain emerged from a study of response to subunit inactivated influenza vaccine. Using its own MiXCR run on the RT-PCR reads, TCRdb lists one record per CDR3 protein. The sample contains 650,000 to 850,000 distinct CDR3 sequences, about 15% of which appear only once. Study-level points and caveats: Authors suggested few new T cells are recruited by each seasonal influenza vaccination.

This CDR3 is 16 amino acids long. V gave up 5 bases and J gave up 7 bases; unmatched junction bases: 14. Germline assignment: CDR1 MDHEN and CDR2 SYDVKM. This clonotype showed up just a few times. The antigen remains undetermined. The TCR was taken from a man aged 50 to 60 who received an inactivated influenza vaccine. This rearrangement joins TRBV28 to TRBJ2-1; TRBD1 aligns across 7 bases. Material: PBMCs from blood, obtained around 15 days before vaccination. The CDR3 coding sequence is TGTGCCAGCAGTACATTCCGAGACAGGGAGATAAATGAGCAGTTCTTC. Amino acid sequence: CASSTFRDREINEQFF. Complete variable domain (other parts from reference TRBV28 and TRBJ2-1): DVKVTQSSRYLVKRTGEKVFLECVQDMDHENMFWYRQDPGLGLRLIYFSYDVKMKEKGDIPEGYSVSREKKERFSLILESASTNQTSMYLCASSTFRDREINEQFFGPGTRLTVL.